This is a list of T cell receptor beta chains from one sample in a study of shared clonotypes between healthy human individuals. The repertoire was sequenced with immunoSEQ multiplex PCR; TCRdb's copy has only in-frame clones and lacks some. In the table there are approximately 440,000 clones, approximately 80% of which are singletons. Sequenced sample: PBMCs. The receptors originated from a woman in her forties in good health. Some clones in this sample may be carry-over from other donors' samples. CDR3s include the opening cysteine and the closing phenylalanine or tryptophan. The order of the fields is J gene, V gene, CDR3 protein.

J: TRBJ2-3; V: TRBV5-1; CDR3: CASSWTSRTDTQYF
J: TRBJ2-7; V: TRBV7-8; CDR3: CASSFSSYEQYF
J: TRBJ1-2; V: TRBV30; CDR3: CAWGDRATYGYTF
J: TRBJ2-7; V: TRBV4-1; CDR3: CASSQDLGLTYRAYEQYF
J: TRBJ1-1; V: TRBV7-9; CDR3: CASSHNRDTGGAFF
J: TRBJ2-5; V: TRBV4-1; CDR3: CASSHLGQAEETQYF
J: TRBJ1-1; V: TRBV7-3; CDR3: CASSFQENTEAFF
J: TRBJ2-2; V: TRBV28; CDR3: CASSRSRNTGELFF
J: TRBJ1-3; V: TRBV7-6; CDR3: CASSSRPLGGNTIYF
J: TRBJ2-2; V: TRBV5-4; CDR3: CASSLGQITGELFF
J: TRBJ2-7; V: TRBV7-9; CDR3: CASSLGTGSAYEQYF
J: TRBJ2-5; V: TRBV6-5; CDR3: CASSYSRTLETQYF
J: TRBJ2-2; V: TRBV6-1; CDR3: CASSLLARNTGELFF
J: TRBJ2-7; V: TRBV4-2; CDR3: CASSQEGTSGSSYEQYF
J: TRBJ2-2; V: TRBV18; CDR3: CASSPDTGELFF
J: TRBJ2-6; V: TRBV4-2; CDR3: CASSQDWEGTGANVLTF
J: TRBJ2-3; V: TRBV30; CDR3: CAWTPTGTSTDTQYF
J: TRBJ2-7; V: TRBV28; CDR3: CASSWGTVSEQYF
J: TRBJ1-3; V: TRBV30; CDR3: CAWSVPRRRAGNTIYF
J: TRBJ2-2; V: TRBV4-3; CDR3: CASSQQGFGELFF
J: TRBJ1-1; V: TRBV9; CDR3: CASSVSGLGTEAFF
J: TRBJ1-4; V: TRBV30; CDR3: CAWTEGGREKLFF
J: TRBJ1-5; V: TRBV30; CDR3: CAWSVAGQNQPQHF
J: TRBJ2-7; V: TRBV28; CDR3: CASSLSGVEQYF
J: TRBJ2-6; V: TRBV5-1; CDR3: CASSRTGSGANVLTF
J: TRBJ2-7; V: TRBV6-4; CDR3: CASRLAGSDLSYEQYF
J: TRBJ2-7; V: TRBV6-5; CDR3: CASSSTSAEQYF